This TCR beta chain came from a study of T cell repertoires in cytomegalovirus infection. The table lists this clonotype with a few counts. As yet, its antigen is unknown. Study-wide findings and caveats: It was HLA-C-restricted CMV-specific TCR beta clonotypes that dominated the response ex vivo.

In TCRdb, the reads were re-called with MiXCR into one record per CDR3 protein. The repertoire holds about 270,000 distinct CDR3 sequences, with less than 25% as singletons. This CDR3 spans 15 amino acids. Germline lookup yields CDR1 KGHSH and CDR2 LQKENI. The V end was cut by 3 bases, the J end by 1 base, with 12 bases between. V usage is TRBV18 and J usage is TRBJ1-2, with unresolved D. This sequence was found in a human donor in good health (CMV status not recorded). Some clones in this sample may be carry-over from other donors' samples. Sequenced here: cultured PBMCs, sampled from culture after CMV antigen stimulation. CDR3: CASSPITEINYGYTF. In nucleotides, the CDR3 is TGTGCCAGCTCACCTATAACAGAAATTAACTATGGCTACACCTTC.